This is a list of T cell receptor beta chains from one sample in a study of monozygotic twins with inflammatory bowel disease. TCRdb reprocessed the 5' RACE reads and keeps a single row for each CDR3 protein, giving no DNA. Here the sample table reports more than 300,000 distinct CDR3 sequences. Sequencing used blood. The source is a human donor with ulcerative colitis or Crohn's disease, or a healthy co-twin of an affected twin (not recorded which). Each CDR3 is given with its conserved first and last residue.

len,v_gene,j_gene,CDR3aa
12,TRBV13,TRBJ1-4,CASSFLDEKLFF
16,TRBV4-1,TRBJ2-2,CASSQSGQLGTGELFF
16,TRBV5-1,TRBJ1-1,CASSLGSVRGNTEAFF
18,TRBV4-3,TRBJ1-5,CASSQDTDDGYSNQPQHF
13,TRBV7-6,TRBJ2-1,CASSTTVYNEQFF
16,TRBV12-3/TRBV12-4,TRBJ2-1,CASSLGGDRGRNEQFF
17,TRBV5-1,TRBJ2-7,CASSFGTGALGPREQYF
13,TRBV15,TRBJ1-1,CATTGARGTEAFF
15,TRBV5-1,TRBJ2-5,CASSLGRTEQETQYF
15,TRBV6-5,TRBJ2-7,CASSYLRDRGGEQYF
14,TRBV5-6,TRBJ2-7,CATGWGRSSYEQYF
16,TRBV27,TRBJ1-3,CASSSQTGGIGNTIYF
15,TRBV6-1,TRBJ2-2,CASTFGQPNTGELFF
14,TRBV4-1,TRBJ1-4,CASSQYRGNEKLFF
12,TRBV24-1,TRBJ1-1,CATSDGGTEAFF
16,TRBV4-3,TRBJ2-3,CASSQEGQGAADTQYF
17,TRBV20-1,TRBJ2-1,CSASGAGGRSSYNEQFF
15,TRBV4-2,TRBJ2-3,CASSQGGSYTDTQYF
15,TRBV12-3/TRBV12-4,TRBJ2-4,CASSSFTGPKNIQYF
22,TRBV3-1,TRBJ2-2,CASSHIFGVPGQGAPNTGELFF
16,TRBV24-1,TRBJ2-1,CATSATSAGAYNEQFF
16,TRBV5-1,TRBJ2-2,CASSGPRAGGSGELFF
12,TRBV5-1,TRBJ2-2,CASSLVSEELFF
19,TRBV12-3/TRBV12-4,TRBJ2-7,CASSLPDRTSGGTSYEQYF
11,TRBV6-2/TRBV6-3,TRBJ2-7,CASGGAHEQYF
15,TRBV10-3,TRBJ2-3,CAISGLDSGGDTQYF
14,TRBV5-1,TRBJ2-7,CASSSTDGSYEQYF
14,TRBV7-2,TRBJ1-1,CTSSLVGGGTEAFF
14,TRBV30,TRBJ1-5,CAWSPSRTGQPQHF
16,TRBV12-3/TRBV12-4,TRBJ1-3,CASIISRGSGGNTIYF
13,TRBV14,TRBJ1-1,CASSTGMNTEAFF
11,TRBV29-1,TRBJ2-7,CSVVVGYEQYF
15,TRBV27,TRBJ1-2,CASRGRDRGLYGYTF
13,TRBV29-1,TRBJ2-1,CSVPGQAYNEQFF
13,TRBV12-3/TRBV12-4,TRBJ2-5,CASSEVSVETQYF
15,TRBV4-1,TRBJ2-1,CASSPFSGSYNEQFF
18,TRBV6-2/TRBV6-3,TRBJ2-7,CASRPHHYRLAGTYEQYF
13,TRBV12-3/TRBV12-4,TRBJ2-7,CASREGAKYEQYF
16,TRBV3-1,TRBJ2-3,CASSRGTSGSRVTQYF
16,TRBV6-1,TRBJ1-6,CASSTGTGRYNSPLHF
21,TRBV5-1,TRBJ2-6,CASRQLSTGESGLSGANVLTF
13,TRBV5-1,TRBJ1-5,CASSWGSDQPQHF
13,TRBV7-2,TRBJ2-7,CASSRRTPEEQYF
16,TRBV14,TRBJ2-7,CASSQDLWTGVYEQYF
17,TRBV6-1,TRBJ2-5,CASSEESGPRLPETQYF
16,TRBV4-3,TRBJ2-2,CASSQDGGGSTGELFF
17,TRBV28,TRBJ2-6,CASIQPVGESGANVLTF
15,TRBV11-2,TRBJ1-1,CASSTRTDKNTEAFF
16,TRBV5-1,TRBJ2-2,CASSFYRGSNTGELFF
14,TRBV6-6,TRBJ1-6,CASSHSDGGLSLHF